This T cell receptor beta chain is drawn from a study of cytomegalovirus exposure and HLA in healthy donors. Measured with immunoSEQ multiplex PCR; TCRdb has only the in-frame clones, and not every one. The sample holds roughly 240,000 clones, around 87% seen once. Notes on this clone: Antigen specificity is unknown.

CDR1 and CDR2 (germline): MDHEN, SYDVKM. This CDR3 is built from 14 residues. Germline trimming cut 7 bases from V and 3 bases from J; bases unmatched to any gene: 8. Findings and limits, study-wide: First-cohort TCR clusters tended to co-occur in the 90 to 150 validation repertoires, a later analysis found. The study flagged some 170 TCR beta chains as cytomegalovirus-associated. Most sequenced TCRs were rare (though some public TCRs occurred in many donors).

This TCR was recovered from a young man in good health and CMV-seronegative. The chain couples TRBV28 to TRBJ2-7, with 8 bases aligning to TRBD2. Sequencing was carried out using PBMCs. In DNA, the CDR3 is TGTGCCAGCAACCCCCCGGGAGGGTACTACGAGCAGTACTTC. As protein: CASNPPGGYYEQYF.